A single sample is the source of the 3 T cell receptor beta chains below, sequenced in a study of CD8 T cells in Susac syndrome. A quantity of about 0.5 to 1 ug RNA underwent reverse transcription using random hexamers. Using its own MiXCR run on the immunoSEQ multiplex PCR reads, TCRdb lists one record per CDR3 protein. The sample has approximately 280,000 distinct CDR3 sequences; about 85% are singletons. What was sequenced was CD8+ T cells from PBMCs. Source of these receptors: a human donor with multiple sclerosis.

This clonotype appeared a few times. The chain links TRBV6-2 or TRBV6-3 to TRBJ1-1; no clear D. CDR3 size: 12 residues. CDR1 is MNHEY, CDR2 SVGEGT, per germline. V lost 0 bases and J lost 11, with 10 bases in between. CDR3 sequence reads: CASSYSSPAAFF. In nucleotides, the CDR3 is TGTGCCAGCAGTTACTCTTCCCCAGCGGCTTTCTTT.

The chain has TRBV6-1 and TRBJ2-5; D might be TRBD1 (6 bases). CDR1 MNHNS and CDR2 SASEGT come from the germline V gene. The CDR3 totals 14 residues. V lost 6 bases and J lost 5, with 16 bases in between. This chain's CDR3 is CASSETGSLETQYF. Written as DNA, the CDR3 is TGTGCCAGCAGCGAAACAGGGTCACTCGAGACCCAGTACTTC.

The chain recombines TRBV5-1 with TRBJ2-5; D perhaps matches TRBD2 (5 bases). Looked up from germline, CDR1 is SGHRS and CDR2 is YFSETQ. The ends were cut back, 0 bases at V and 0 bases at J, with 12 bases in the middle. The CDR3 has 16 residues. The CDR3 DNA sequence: TGCGCCAGCAGCTTGGATCGGGGTGGGTACCAAGAGACCCAGTACTTC. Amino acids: CASSLDRGGYQETQYF.